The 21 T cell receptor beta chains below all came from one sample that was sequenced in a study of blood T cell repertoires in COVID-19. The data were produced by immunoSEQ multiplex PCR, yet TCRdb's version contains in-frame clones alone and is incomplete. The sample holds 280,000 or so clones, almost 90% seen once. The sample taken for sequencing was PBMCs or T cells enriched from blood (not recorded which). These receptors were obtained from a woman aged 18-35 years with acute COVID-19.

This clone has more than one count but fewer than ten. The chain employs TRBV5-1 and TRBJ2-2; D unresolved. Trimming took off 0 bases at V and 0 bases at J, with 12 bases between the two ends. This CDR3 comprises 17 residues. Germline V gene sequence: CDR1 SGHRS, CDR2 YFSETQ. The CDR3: CASSLDLTTPNTGELFF. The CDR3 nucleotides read TGCGCCAGCAGCTTGGATCTCACGACACCGAACACCGGGGAGCTGTTTTTT.

Here the CDR3 DNA reads TGTGCCAGCAGCCAATCTAGTCAACGGACAGGGGGCAGGGAGACCCAGTACTTC. Translating gives CASSQSSQRTGGRETQYF. V is TRBV7-2 and J is TRBJ2-5; TRBD1 aligns across 11 bases. V lost 5 bases and J lost 5; bases outside the gene matches: 16. From germline, CDR1 is SGHTA and CDR2 FQGNSA. This CDR3 comprises 18 residues.

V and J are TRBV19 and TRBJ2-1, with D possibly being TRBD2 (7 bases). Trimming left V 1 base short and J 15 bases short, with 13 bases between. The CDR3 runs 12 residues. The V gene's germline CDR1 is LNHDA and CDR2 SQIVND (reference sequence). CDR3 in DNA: TGTGCCAGTAGTATAGGTCAGAGGGGGGGGTTCTTC. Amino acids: CASSIGQRGGFF.

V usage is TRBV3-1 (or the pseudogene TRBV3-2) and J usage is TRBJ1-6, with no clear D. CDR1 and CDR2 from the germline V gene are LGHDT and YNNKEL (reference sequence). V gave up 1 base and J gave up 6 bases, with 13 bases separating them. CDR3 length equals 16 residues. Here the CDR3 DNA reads TGTGCCAGCAGCCAAGTGCCCGGGTACGGTAATTCACCCCTCCACTTT. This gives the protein CASSQVPGYGNSPLHF.

This CDR3 reads CASSFTGTETQYF. CDR3 nucleotide sequence: TGTGCCAGCAGTTTTACAGGTACCGAGACCCAGTACTTC. V usage is TRBV27 and J usage is TRBJ2-5, with D possibly matching TRBD1 (5 bases). Trimming removed 3 bases from V and 5 bases from J, with 10 bases in between. The germline gives CDR1 MNHEY, CDR2 SMNVEV (reference sequence). The CDR3 consists of 13 residues.

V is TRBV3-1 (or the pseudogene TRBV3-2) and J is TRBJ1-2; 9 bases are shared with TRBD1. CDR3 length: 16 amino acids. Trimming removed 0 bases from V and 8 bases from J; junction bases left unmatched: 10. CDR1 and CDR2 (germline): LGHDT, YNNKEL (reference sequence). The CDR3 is CASSQDILQGAGGYTF. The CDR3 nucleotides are TGTGCCAGCAGCCAAGATATTTTACAGGGGGCCGGAGGCTACACCTTC.

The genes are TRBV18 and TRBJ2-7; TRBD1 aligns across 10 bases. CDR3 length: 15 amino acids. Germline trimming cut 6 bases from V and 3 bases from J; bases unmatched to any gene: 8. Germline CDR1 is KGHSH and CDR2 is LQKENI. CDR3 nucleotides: TGTGCCAGCTCCCAAGGGACAGGGGCTATCTACGAGCAGTACTTC. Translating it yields CASSQGTGAIYEQYF.

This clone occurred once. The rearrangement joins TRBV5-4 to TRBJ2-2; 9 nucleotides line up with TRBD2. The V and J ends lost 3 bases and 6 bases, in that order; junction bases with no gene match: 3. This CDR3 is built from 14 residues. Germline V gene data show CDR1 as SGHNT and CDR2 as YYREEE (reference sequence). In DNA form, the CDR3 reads TGTGCCAGCAGCTGGCGGGAGGGGCCCGGGGAGCTGTTTTTT. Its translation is CASSWREGPGELFF.

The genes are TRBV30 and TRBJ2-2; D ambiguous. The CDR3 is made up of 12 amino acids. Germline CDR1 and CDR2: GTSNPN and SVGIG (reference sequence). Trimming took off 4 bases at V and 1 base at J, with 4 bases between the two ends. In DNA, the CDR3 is TGTGCCTGGACAGGGAACACCGGGGAGCTGTTTTTT. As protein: CAWTGNTGELFF.

The CDR3 region is CASSFYNTEAFF. The DNA of the CDR3 is TGTGCCAGCAGCTTCTATAACACTGAAGCTTTCTTT. V is TRBV7-9 and J is TRBJ1-1; D gene unclear. Germline CDR1 reads SEHNR; CDR2 reads FQNEAQ (reference sequence). Trimming left V 3 bases short and J 2 bases short, with 4 bases between. This CDR3 is built from 12 residues.

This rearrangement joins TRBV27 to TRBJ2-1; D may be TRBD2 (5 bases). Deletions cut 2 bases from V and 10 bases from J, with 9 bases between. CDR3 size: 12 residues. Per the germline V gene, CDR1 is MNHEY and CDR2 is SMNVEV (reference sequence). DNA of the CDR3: TGTGCCAGCAGTTTAATGGGAGCAGAGCAGTTCTTC. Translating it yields CASSLMGAEQFF.

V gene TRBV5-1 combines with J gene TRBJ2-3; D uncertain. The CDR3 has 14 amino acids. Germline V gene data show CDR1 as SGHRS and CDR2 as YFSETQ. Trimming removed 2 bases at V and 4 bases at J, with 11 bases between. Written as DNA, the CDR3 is TGCGCCAGCAGCTTAGTACTGGCGGCAGATACGCAGTATTTT. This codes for CASSLVLAADTQYF. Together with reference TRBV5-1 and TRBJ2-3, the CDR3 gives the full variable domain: KAGVTQTPRYLIKTRGQQVTLSCSPISGHRSVSWYQQTPGQGLQFLFEYFSETQRNKGNFPGRFSGRQFSNSRSEMNVSTLELGDSALYLCASSLVLAADTQYFGPGTRLTVL.

The CDR3 DNA reads TGTGCCAGCAGTTACGAAGGAGGGATGAACACTGAAGCTTTCTTT. This gives the protein CASSYEGGMNTEAFF. The chain couples TRBV6-5 to TRBJ1-1; D ambiguous. This CDR3 has 15 residues. Trimming removed 2 bases from V and 0 bases from J, with 10 bases in between. Germline V CDR1 and CDR2: MNHEY, SVGAGI.

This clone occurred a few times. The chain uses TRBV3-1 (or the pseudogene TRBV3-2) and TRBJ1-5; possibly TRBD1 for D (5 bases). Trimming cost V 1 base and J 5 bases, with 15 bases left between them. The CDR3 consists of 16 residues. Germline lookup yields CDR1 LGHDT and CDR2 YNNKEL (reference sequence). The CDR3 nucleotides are TGTGCCAGCAGCCAAGGGGCAGGGTGGCCGGATCAGCCCCAGCATTTT. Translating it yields CASSQGAGWPDQPQHF.

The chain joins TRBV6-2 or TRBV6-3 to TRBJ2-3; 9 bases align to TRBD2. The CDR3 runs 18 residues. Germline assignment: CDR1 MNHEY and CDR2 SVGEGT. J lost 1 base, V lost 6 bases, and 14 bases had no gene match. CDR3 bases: TGTGCCAGCAGCCACCCTGCGGGAGGGCCTCTAGGCACAGATACGCAGTATTTT. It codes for CASSHPAGGPLGTDTQYF.

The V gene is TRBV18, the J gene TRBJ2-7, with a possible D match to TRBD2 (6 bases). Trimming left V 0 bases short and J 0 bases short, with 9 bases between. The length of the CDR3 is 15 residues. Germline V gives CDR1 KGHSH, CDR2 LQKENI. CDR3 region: CASSPPDYSSYEQYF. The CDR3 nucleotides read TGTGCCAGCTCACCACCGGACTACAGCTCCTACGAGCAGTACTTC.

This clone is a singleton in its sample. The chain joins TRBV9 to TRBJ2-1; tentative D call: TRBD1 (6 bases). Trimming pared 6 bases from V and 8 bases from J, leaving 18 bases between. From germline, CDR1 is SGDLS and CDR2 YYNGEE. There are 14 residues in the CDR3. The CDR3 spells CASTPTDRNDEQFF. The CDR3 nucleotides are TGTGCCAGCACCCCCACCGACAGGAACGATGAGCAGTTCTTC.

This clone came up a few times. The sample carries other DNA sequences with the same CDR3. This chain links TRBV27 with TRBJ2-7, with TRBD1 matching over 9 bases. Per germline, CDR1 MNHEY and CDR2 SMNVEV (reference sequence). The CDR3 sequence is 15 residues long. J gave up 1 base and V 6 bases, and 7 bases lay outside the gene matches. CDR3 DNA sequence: TGTGCCAGCAGCCCGGACAGGGGTTCTTCCTACGAGCAGTACTTC. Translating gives CASSPDRGSSYEQYF.

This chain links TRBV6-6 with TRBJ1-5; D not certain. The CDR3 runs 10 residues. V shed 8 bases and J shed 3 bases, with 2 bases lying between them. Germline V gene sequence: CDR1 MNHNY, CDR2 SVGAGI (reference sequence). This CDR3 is CASHNQPQHF. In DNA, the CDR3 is TGTGCCAGCCACAATCAGCCCCAGCATTTT.

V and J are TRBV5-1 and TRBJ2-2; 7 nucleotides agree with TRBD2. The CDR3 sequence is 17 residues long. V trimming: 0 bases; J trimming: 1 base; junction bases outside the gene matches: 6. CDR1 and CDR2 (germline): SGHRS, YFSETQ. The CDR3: CASSLGTGLGNTGELFF. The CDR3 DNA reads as TGCGCCAGCAGCTTGGGAACAGGACTAGGGAACACCGGGGAGCTGTTTTTT.

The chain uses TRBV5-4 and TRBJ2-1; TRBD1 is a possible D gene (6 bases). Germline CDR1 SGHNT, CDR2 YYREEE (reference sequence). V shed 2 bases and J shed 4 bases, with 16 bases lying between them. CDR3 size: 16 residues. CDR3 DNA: TGTGCCAGCAGCTTACCGACTGCAAGGGGGTACAATGAGCAGTTCTTC. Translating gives CASSLPTARGYNEQFF.